The sample holds a few counts of the clone carrying this T cell receptor beta chain. Its specificity is not known. This entry comes from a study of vaccination and CD4 T cells after COVID-19. The V end was cut by 8 bases, the J end by 7 bases, with 15 bases between. This CDR3 contains 13 residues. CDR1 and CDR2 (germline): SNHLY, FYNNEI. This sample's treatment: approximately nine-day PBMC culture with coronavirus spike peptide pools or control peptides (ViraFEST assay). With the Oncomine TCR Beta short-read assay, DNA from cultured CD4+ T cells was sequenced. TCRdb called the PCR reads again in MiXCR, with one record for every CDR3 protein. The sample has some 25,000 distinct CDR3 sequences; roughly 57% are singletons. General study points: Convalescent patients had a median approximately 86% of post-vaccine SARS-CoV-2-reactive clones that were detected only after vaccination, not before it. In convalescent patients, 304 of 307 vaccine-specific clones were mono-reactive for SARS-CoV-2 spike.

The source material was CD4+ T cells from blood, cultured in vitro, sampled after SARS-CoV-2 vaccination. The sequence came from a human donor who received a COVID-19 vaccine. The chain combines TRBV2 with TRBJ1-5; maybe TRBD1 (6 bases). The CDR3 region is CASGQGKLQPQHF. DNA of the CDR3: TGTGCCAGCGGGCAGGGGAAATTACAGCCCCAGCATTTT.